These 11 T cell receptor beta chains were all obtained from the same sample, sequenced in a study of shared clonotypes between healthy human individuals. Profiled with immunoSEQ multiplex PCR; TCRdb holds only in-frame clones, not every one. The table lists hundreds of thousands of clones, less than 85% of them singletons. What was sequenced was memory CD4+ T cells sorted from blood. Documented subset: CD45RA-negative fraction. Every receptor here comes from a woman aged 30 to 39 in good health.

V and J are TRBV6-5 and TRBJ1-4; D not resolved. The CDR3 has 15 residues. Germline CDR1 MNHEY, CDR2 SVGAGI. Trimming took 5 bases from V and 6 from J, leaving 16 bases between them. In DNA, the CDR3 is TGTGCCAGCAGTGTCGTGGAGAGCAGTTATGAAAAACTGTTTTTT. Its protein product is CASSVVESSYEKLFF.

CDR3 in amino acids: CASSPVLTSGRVHEQFF. CDR3 nucleotide sequence: TGCGCCAGCAGCCCAGTGTTGACTAGCGGGAGAGTCCATGAGCAGTTCTTC. The rearrangement uses TRBV4-1 and TRBJ2-1; 12 bases match TRBD2. The CDR3 extends over 17 amino acids. Per the germline V gene, CDR1 is MGHRA and CDR2 is YSYEKL. With V trimmed by 4 bases and J by 8 bases, 12 bases remained unmatched.

The table lists this clone with a count of one. The rearrangement joins TRBV28 to TRBJ2-2; D may be TRBD1 (8 bases). This CDR3 region has 14 residues. V gave up 4 bases and J gave up 6 bases, with 12 bases separating them. The germline V gene has CDR1 MDHEN and CDR2 SYDVKM. This CDR3 is CASSYTGGAGELFF. CDR3 nucleotide sequence: TGTGCCAGCAGTTATACAGGGGGGGCCGGGGAGCTGTTTTTT.

V is TRBV2 and J is TRBJ2-2, with D possibly TRBD1 on 6 matching bases. V shed 7 bases and J shed 0 bases, with 15 bases lying between them. Germline V gene lookup returns CDR1 SNHLY and CDR2 FYNNEI. This CDR3 spans 16 amino acids. The DNA for the CDR3 is TGTGCCAGCACTAAGTTGGACAGCGCGAACACCGGGGAGCTGTTTTTT. Residues: CASTKLDSANTGELFF.

The V call is TRBV7-8, the J call TRBJ2-1, with 16 bases lining up with TRBD2. Germline assignment: CDR1 SGHVS and CDR2 FQNEAQ. The CDR3 has 16 amino acids. Germline trimming cut 3 bases from V and 6 bases from J; bases unmatched to any gene: 2. The CDR3 region is CASSFGTSGRGNEQFF. The CDR3 nucleotides read TGTGCCAGCAGCTTTGGGACTAGCGGGAGGGGCAATGAGCAGTTCTTC.

Points on this clone: A far more abundant clone sits one base away, making this likely a read error. The CDR3 DNA sequence: TGCGTCAGCAGCTTGAGTAGCGGGGGCTACAATGAGCAGTTCTTC. It encodes CVSSLSSGGYNEQFF. This rearrangement joins TRBV5-1 to TRBJ2-1; 9 bases map to TRBD2. Germline CDR1 SGHRS, CDR2 YFSETQ. This CDR3 is 15 amino acids long.

The chain couples TRBV5-1 to TRBJ2-7; 9 nucleotides line up with TRBD2. The germline V gene has CDR1 SGHRS and CDR2 YFSETQ. V shed 5 bases and J 5 bases; nucleotides not matched to a gene: 8. CDR3 length: 14 amino acids. CDR3 sequence (DNA): TGCGCCAGCAGTGCGGGAGGGCCTTACGACGAGCAGTACTTC. It is translated as CASSAGGPYDEQYF.

This chain uses TRBV7-9 with TRBJ2-7; TRBD1 aligns across 7 bases. The CDR3 contains 17 residues. V shed 5 bases and J 2 bases; nucleotides not matched to a gene: 15. Germline V gene lookup returns CDR1 SEHNR and CDR2 FQNEAQ (reference sequence). CDR3 DNA sequence: TGTGCCAGCAGCCCTCACCCTGGGACAGAGCCCACCTACGAGCAGTACTTC. Translation: CASSPHPGTEPTYEQYF.

This clone was seen a handful of times. The chain uses TRBV6-5 and TRBJ1-1; the D is unclear. Germline-derived CDR1 and CDR2 are MNHEY and SVGAGI. The CDR3 has 13 residues. The V gene lost 5 bases and the J gene lost 11 bases, with 18 bases spanning the gap. CDR3 residues: CASSVTSGNSAFF. The CDR3 region has the DNA TGTGCCAGCAGTGTCACGTCGGGGAATTCTGCTTTCTTT.

The rearrangement joins TRBV7-9 to TRBJ1-4; D is ambiguous. CDR1 and CDR2 from the germline V gene are SEHNR and FQNEAQ (reference sequence). The V end was cut by 6 bases, the J end by 5 bases, with 4 bases between. The length of the CDR3 is 11 residues. CDR3 amino acids: CASSENEKLFF. The CDR3 DNA is TGTGCCAGCAGTGAGAATGAAAAACTGTTTTTT. Full variable domain (rest looked up from reference TRBV7-9 and TRBJ1-4): DTGVSQNPRHKITKRGQNVTFRCDPISEHNRLYWYRQTLGQGPEFLTYFQNEAQLEKSRLLSDRFSAERPKGSFSTLEIQRTEQGDSAMYLCASSENEKLFFGSGTQLSVL.

V and J are TRBV5-1 and TRBJ2-2; tentatively, D is TRBD1 (5 bases). Germline V CDR1 and CDR2: SGHRS, YFSETQ. V dropped 4 bases and J dropped 5 bases, with 15 bases sitting between them. The CDR3 spans 15 residues. In DNA form, the CDR3 reads TGCGCCAGCAGCCGCCTAGGACACCCTACCGGGGAGCTGTTTTTT. Translation gives CASSRLGHPTGELFF.